This record concerns one T cell receptor (beta chain) sequence. The antigen remains unidentified. Assay used: immunoSEQ multiplex PCR; TCRdb lists only in-frame clones, some missing. The sample lists more than 1.2 million clones; approximately 98.5% were seen once. This entry is derived from a study of shared clonotypes between healthy human individuals. On the study more broadly: Each donor had three CD4 naive, three CD4 memory, two CD8 naive and one CD8 memory plate.

There were only Caucasian adults among the donors, and all lived in Nashville, Tennessee. Whole-study results and caveats: Few donors limited the genetic and exposure-history diversity represented.

The CDR3 has 14 amino acids. Germline V gene lookup returns CDR1 SGHRS and CDR2 YFSETQ. J gave up 3 bases and V 4 bases, and 2 bases lay outside the gene matches. V is TRBV5-1 and J is TRBJ2-3, with 10 bases identical to TRBD2. The sequence derives from a man aged 25 to 40 in good health. Sample: naive CD4+ T cells sorted from blood. The sample's subset: CD45RA+ positively selected. Here the CDR3 DNA reads TGCGCCAGCAGCCCAGCGGGAGGGACAGATACGCAGTATTTT. Its translation is CASSPAGGTDTQYF.